This TCR beta chain came from a study of shared clonotypes between healthy human individuals. Study-level findings and limits: Generation probabilities of non-shared clonotypes were lower (relative to those shared by all four donors). In having few donors, the study represented limited genetic and exposure-history diversity.

A note on this clone: Antigen specificity is unknown.

Clones were read by immunoSEQ multiplex PCR, and TCRdb kept only the in-frame ones, dropping some. The table lists 2.3 million or so clones, over 85% of them singletons. Only Caucasian adults living in Nashville, Tennessee made up the donor group. Trimming cost V 4 bases and J 3 bases; bases outside gene matches: 5. Germline CDR1 and CDR2: SEHNR and FQNEAQ (reference sequence). This CDR3 has 14 residues. This receptor was obtained from a man aged 18-30 years in good health. Some clones in this sample may be carry-over from other donors' samples. This rearrangement joins TRBV7-9 to TRBJ2-5, with 7 positions matching TRBD1. Specimen: naive CD4+ T cells from PBMCs. Sample subset: CD45RA+ positively selected. CDR3 sequence: CASSYPTGEETQYF. In DNA, the CDR3 is TGTGCCAGCAGCTACCCCACAGGGGAAGAGACCCAGTACTTC.